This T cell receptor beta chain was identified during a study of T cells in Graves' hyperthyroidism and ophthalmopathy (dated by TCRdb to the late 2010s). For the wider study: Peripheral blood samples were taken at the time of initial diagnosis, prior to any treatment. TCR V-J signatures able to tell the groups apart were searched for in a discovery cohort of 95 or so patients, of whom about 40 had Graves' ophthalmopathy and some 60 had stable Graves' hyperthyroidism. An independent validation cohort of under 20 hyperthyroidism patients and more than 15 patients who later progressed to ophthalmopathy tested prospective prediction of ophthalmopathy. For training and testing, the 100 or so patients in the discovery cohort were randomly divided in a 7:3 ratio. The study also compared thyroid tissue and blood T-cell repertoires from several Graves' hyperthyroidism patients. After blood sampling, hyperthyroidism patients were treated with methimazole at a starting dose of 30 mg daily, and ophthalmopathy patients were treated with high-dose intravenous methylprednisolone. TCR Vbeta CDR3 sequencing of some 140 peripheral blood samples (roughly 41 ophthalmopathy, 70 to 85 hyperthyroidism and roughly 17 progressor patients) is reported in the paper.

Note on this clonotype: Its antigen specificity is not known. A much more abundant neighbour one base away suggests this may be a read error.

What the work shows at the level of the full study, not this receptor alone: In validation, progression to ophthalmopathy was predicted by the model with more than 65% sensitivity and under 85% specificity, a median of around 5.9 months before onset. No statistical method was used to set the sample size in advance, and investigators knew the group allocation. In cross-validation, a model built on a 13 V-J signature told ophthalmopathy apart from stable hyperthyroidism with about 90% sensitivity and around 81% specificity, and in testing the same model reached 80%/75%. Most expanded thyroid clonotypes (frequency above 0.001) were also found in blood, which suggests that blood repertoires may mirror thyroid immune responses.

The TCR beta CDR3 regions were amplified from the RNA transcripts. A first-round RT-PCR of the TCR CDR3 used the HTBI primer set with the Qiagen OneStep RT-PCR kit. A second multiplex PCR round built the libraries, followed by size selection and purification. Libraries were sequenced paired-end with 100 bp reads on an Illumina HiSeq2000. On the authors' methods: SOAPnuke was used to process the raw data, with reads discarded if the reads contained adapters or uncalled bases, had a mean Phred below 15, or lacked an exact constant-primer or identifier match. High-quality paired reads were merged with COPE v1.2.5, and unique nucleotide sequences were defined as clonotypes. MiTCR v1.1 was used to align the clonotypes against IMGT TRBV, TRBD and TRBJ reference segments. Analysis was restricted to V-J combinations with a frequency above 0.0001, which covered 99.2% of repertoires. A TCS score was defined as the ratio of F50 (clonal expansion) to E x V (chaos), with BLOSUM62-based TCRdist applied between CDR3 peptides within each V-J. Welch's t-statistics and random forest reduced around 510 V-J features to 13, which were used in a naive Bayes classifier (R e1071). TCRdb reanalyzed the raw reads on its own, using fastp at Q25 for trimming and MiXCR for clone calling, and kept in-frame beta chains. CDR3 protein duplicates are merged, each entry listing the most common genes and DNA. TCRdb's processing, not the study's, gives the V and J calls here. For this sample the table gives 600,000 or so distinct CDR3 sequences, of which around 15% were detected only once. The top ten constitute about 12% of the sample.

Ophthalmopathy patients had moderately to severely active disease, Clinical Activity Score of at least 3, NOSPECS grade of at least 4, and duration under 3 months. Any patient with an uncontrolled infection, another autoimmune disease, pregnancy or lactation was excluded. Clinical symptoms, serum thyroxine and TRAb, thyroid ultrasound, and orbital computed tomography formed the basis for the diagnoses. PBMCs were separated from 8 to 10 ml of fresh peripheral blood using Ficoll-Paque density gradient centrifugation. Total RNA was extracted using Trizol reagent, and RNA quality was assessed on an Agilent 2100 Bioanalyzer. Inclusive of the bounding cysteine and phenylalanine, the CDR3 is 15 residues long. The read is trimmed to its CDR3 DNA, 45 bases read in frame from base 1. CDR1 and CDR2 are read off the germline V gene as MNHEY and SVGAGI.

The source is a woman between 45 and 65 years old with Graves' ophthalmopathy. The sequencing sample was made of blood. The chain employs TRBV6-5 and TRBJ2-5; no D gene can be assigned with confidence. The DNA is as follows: TGTGCCAGCGGTTACGGTACGGCGGTCCAAGAGACCCAGTACTTC. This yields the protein CASGYGTAVQETQYF.